This TCR beta chain was identified during a study of blood T cell repertoires in COVID-19. In the study overall: COVID-19 samples collected from the United States, Italy and Spain covered acute and convalescent phases.

Produced via immunoSEQ multiplex PCR; TCRdb's table is partial and in-frame only. The sample carries about 180,000 clones, 70% to 80% recorded once. Deletions cut 4 bases from V and 5 bases from J, with 11 bases between. The CDR3 loop spans 14 amino acids. Germline V gene lookup returns CDR1 SGHTA and CDR2 FQGNSA. It was during active infection that Seattle patients were enrolled and then longitudinally followed. The chain carries TRBV7-2 and TRBJ2-2; D is ambiguous. The clonotype was recovered from a woman aged 55-69 years with COVID-19, enrolled during active disease. Sequencing used peripheral blood. CDR3 in DNA: TGTGCCAGCAGCTATACTCCCCGAACCGGGGAGCTGTTTTTT. Protein sequence: CASSYTPRTGELFF.